The 5 T cell receptor beta chains listed next were all sequenced from one sample in a study of blood T cells in healthy people across ages. Next came a second PCR, run for roughly 6 to 11 cycles, which used a sample-barcoded 5' primer along with a J-beta primer mix. TCRdb analysed the 5' RACE reads with MiXCR anew, one entry per CDR3 protein. The top ten hold more than 8.5% of the sample, which has 800,000 to 950,000 distinct CDR3 sequences, under 35% seen once. The same specimen was also included in a second study, on T cells of mothers and their children.

Sequenced material: blood. Receptor source: a woman aged 40 to 49 in good health.

The chain uses TRBV2 and TRBJ1-2; unclear D gene. Trimming took off 5 bases at V and 4 bases at J, with 11 bases between the two ends. CDR1 is SNHLY and CDR2 is FYNNEI in the germline V gene. This CDR3 has 13 residues. This CDR3 reads CASSLKIRYGYTF. In nucleotides, the CDR3 is TGTGCCAGCAGTCTTAAGATTCGCTATGGCTACACCTTC. Full variable domain (rest looked up from reference TRBV2 and TRBJ1-2): EPEVTQTPSHQVTQMGQEVILRCVPISNHLYFYWYRQILGQKVEFLVSFYNNEISEKSEIFDDQFSVERPDGSNFTLKIRSTKLEDSAMYFCASSLKIRYGYTFGSGTRLTVV.

This clonotype was recorded many times. The chain is built from TRBV18 and TRBJ2-5; D might be TRBD1 or TRBD2, each matching 6 bases. The V end lost 1 base, the J end lost 1 base, and 7 bases lay between the germline ends. In germline, CDR1 is KGHSH, CDR2 LQKENI. CDR3 size: 14 residues. CDR3 amino acids: CASSPRGAQETQYF. As DNA, the CDR3 is TGTGCCAGCTCACCACGGGGGGCCCAAGAGACCCAGTACTTC.

This clonotype was picked up a small number of times. The chain carries TRBV12-3 or TRBV12-4 and TRBJ2-7; D is uncertain. Trimming pared 5 bases from V and 3 bases from J, leaving 17 bases between. This CDR3 is built from 15 residues. The CDR3 DNA is TGTGCCAGCAGTCCCTGGTCGGGCGGAGTCTACGAGCAGTACTTC. This encodes CASSPWSGGVYEQYF.

This clonotype was seen a handful of times. The gene calls are TRBV20-1 and TRBJ2-3; tentatively, D is TRBD2 (7 bases). The CDR3 is 13 amino acids. The germline V gene has CDR1 DFQATT and CDR2 SNEGSKA (reference sequence). The CDR3 DNA reads as TGCGGGCTTGGGGGGGGCCCAGAGGATACGCAGTATTTT. Translation gives CGLGGGPEDTQYF.

On this clonotype itself: An end of the junction does not agree with germline; a read error may underlie this. The chain has TRBV9 and TRBJ2-7, with a possible D match to TRBD2 (5 bases). Per germline, CDR1 SGDLS and CDR2 YYNGEE. This CDR3 has 14 amino acids. This CDR3 is CTSSVGGGSYEQYF. The CDR3 region has the DNA TGTACCAGCAGCGTAGGAGGTGGCTCCTACGAGCAGTACTTC.